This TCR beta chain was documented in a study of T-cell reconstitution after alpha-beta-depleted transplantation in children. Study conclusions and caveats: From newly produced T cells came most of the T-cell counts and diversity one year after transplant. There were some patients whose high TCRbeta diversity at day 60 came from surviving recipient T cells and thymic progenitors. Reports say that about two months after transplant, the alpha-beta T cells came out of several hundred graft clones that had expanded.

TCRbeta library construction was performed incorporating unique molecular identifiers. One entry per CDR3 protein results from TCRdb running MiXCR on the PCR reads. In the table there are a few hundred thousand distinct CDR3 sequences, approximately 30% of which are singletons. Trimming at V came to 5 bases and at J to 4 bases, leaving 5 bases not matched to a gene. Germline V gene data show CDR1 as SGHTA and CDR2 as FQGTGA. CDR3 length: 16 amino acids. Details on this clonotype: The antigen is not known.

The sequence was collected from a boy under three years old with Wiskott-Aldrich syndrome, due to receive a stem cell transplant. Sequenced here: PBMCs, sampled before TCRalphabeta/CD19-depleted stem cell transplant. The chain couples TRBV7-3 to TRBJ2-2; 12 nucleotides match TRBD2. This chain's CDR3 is CASSTPGLAGTGELFF. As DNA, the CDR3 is TGTGCCAGCAGCACTCCGGGACTAGCGGGCACCGGGGAGCTGTTTTTT.